One TCR beta chain is described in this entry. The antigen is unknown. TCRdb re-called the RT-PCR reads through MiXCR, storing one row per CDR3 protein. Of a few thousand distinct CDR3 sequences listed, 85% to 90% are singletons. The data derive from a study of yellow fever vaccine responses in identical twins. Germline assignment: CDR1 LGHNA and CDR2 YSLEER. The length of the CDR3 is 14 residues. Trimming shortened V by 4 bases and J by 7 bases, and 14 bases separated the two germline ends. Whole-study findings and limits: Twins' vaccine T cell response reportedly gave the appearance of partial convergence and partial personalization.

This TCR was sampled from a woman between 18 and 30 years old who received the yellow fever vaccine. The chain combines TRBV4-3 with TRBJ2-1; possibly TRBD2 for D (6 bases). Specimen: T cells from blood (PBMCs), unsorted or a sorted subset (not recorded which), collected before or after yellow fever vaccination (not recorded which). The DNA of the CDR3 is TGCGCCAGCAGCCCCGGGACTTCACCAAATGAGCAGTTCTTC. As protein: CASSPGTSPNEQFF.